The 20 T cell receptor beta chains reported below all come from one sample, sequenced in a study of cytomegalovirus exposure and HLA in healthy donors (dated by TCRdb to about 2017). Receptor libraries were prepared by the immunoSEQ multiplex PCR assay. For the multiplex PCR, a mixture combining 60 forward primers for TCR Vbeta segments and 13 reverse primers for TCR Jbeta segments was used. The source is immuneACCESS, and TCRdb retained only in-frame sequences with V and J called. Part of the clones is not carried over; for the studies checked, unresolved V genes explain less than half of this, and the remainder is unexplained. The sample table holds 100,000 to 150,000 clones, of which roughly four fifths were seen once. The leading ten clones occupy over 3.5% of the sample. Sequenced sample: PBMCs. The receptors come from a woman between 50 and 59 years old in good health and CMV-seropositive.

The chain is built from TRBV19 and TRBJ2-7, with TRBD1 matching 7 bases. Germline V gene data show CDR1 as LNHDA and CDR2 as SQIVND (reference sequence). V trimming: 5 bases; J trimming: 12 bases; junction bases outside the gene matches: 13. This CDR3 is 13 amino acids long. The CDR3 loop is CASSPGQMGRAYF. DNA of the CDR3: TGTGCCAGTAGTCCGGGACAGATGGGAAGAGCGTACTTC. The full variable domain, with the rest looked up from reference TRBV19 and TRBJ2-7, is DGGITQSPKYLFRKEGQNVTLSCEQNLNHDAMYWYRQDPGQGLRLIYYSQIVNDFQKGDIAEGYSVSREKKESFPLTVTSAQKNPTAFYLCASSPGQMGRAYFGPGTRLTVT.

The V and J genes are TRBV5-5 and TRBJ2-7, with 7 positions matching TRBD1. Germline V gene sequence: CDR1 SGHKS, CDR2 YYEKEE (reference sequence). The length of the CDR3 is 12 residues. V shed 5 bases, J shed 5 bases, and the junction held 4 bases outside the gene matches. CDR3 in DNA: TGTGCCAGCAGGCGAACAGGGGACGAGCAGTACTTC. It is translated as CASRRTGDEQYF.

CDR3 DNA sequence: TGCGCCAGCAGCTTGGGGGCGGGGATCGGGTACAATGAGCAGTTCTTC. As protein: CASSLGAGIGYNEQFF. V is TRBV5-1 and J is TRBJ2-1; maybe TRBD2 (6 bases). The germline V gene has CDR1 SGHRS and CDR2 YFSETQ. CDR3 length: 16 amino acids. V lost 0 bases to trimming and J lost 4 bases, with 14 bases between them.

V usage is TRBV7-9 and J usage is TRBJ2-1; perhaps TRBD1 as D (5 bases). Germline values: CDR1 SEHNR, CDR2 FQNEAQ (reference sequence). This CDR3 is 14 amino acids long. Trimming removed 5 bases at V and 4 bases at J, with 12 bases between. CDR3 residues: CASSLTADYNEQFF. The CDR3 DNA follows: TGTGCCAGCAGCCTGACAGCAGATTACAATGAGCAGTTCTTC.

This chain uses TRBV5-1 with TRBJ2-3; a possible D gene is TRBD2 (6 bases). V was trimmed by 4 bases and J by 4 bases, leaving 10 bases between them. The CDR3 is 13 residues long. Germline V CDR1 and CDR2: SGHRS, YFSETQ. Here the CDR3 reads CASSDRDSDTQYF. CDR3 bases: TGCGCCAGCAGCGACCGGGACTCAGATACGCAGTATTTT.

The gene calls are TRBV28 and TRBJ2-4; maybe TRBD2 (5 bases). Per the germline V gene, CDR1 is MDHEN and CDR2 is SYDVKM. The CDR3 runs 15 residues. V gave up 4 bases and J gave up 0 bases, with 10 bases separating them. The CDR3 DNA sequence: TGTGCCAGCAGTTCTGAGGGTAGAGCCAAAAACATTCAGTACTTC. It codes for CASSSEGRAKNIQYF.

The chain recombines TRBV2 with TRBJ1-5; unclear D gene. Germline lookup yields CDR1 SNHLY and CDR2 FYNNEI. Trimming took off 4 bases at V and 2 bases at J, with 9 bases between the two ends. The CDR3 has 14 residues. The CDR3 nucleotides are TGTGCCAGCAGTGTGGGAGTCGGCAATCAGCCCCAGCATTTT. Translated, it gives CASSVGVGNQPQHF.

This chain joins TRBV5-1 and TRBJ2-1, with 9 nucleotides matching TRBD2. The V and J ends lost 4 bases and 7 bases, in that order; junction bases with no gene match: 12. From germline, CDR1 is SGHRS and CDR2 YFSETQ. This CDR3 region has 16 residues. The CDR3 DNA reads as TGCGCCAGCAGCCCGGCGGGGGGGCCTCCTGTTAATGAGCAGTTCTTC. Residues: CASSPAGGPPVNEQFF.

The chain links TRBV5-6 to TRBJ2-3; D is possibly TRBD2 (6 bases). Germline values: CDR1 SGHDT, CDR2 YYEEEE. The CDR3 has 17 residues. V lost 5 bases and J lost 4, with 23 bases in between. CDR3 nucleotides: TGTGCCAGCAGTACTAAAGCCGGGAGTCGCATAGCAGATACGCAGTATTTT. The encoded protein is CASSTKAGSRIADTQYF.

J is TRBJ1-1 and V is TRBV7-9, with D maybe TRBD1 (5 bases). This CDR3 is 15 amino acids long. V was cut by 0 bases and J by 8 bases, with 16 bases left in between. CDR1 and CDR2 (germline): SEHNR, FQNEAQ (reference sequence). CDR3 DNA: TGTGCCAGCAGCTTAGCGACAACCACTCGGGGGGAAGCTTTCTTT. It yields the protein CASSLATTTRGEAFF.

The rearrangement uses TRBV18 and TRBJ2-7; weak D call: TRBD1 (6 bases). The V end was cut by 5 bases, the J end by 4 bases, with 18 bases between. CDR1 and CDR2 from the germline V gene are KGHSH and LQKENI. The CDR3 runs 15 residues. CDR3 loop: CASSSNRDTSYEQYF. As DNA, the CDR3 is TGTGCCAGCTCATCCAACCGGGACACAAGTTACGAGCAGTACTTC.

The chain links TRBV27 to TRBJ2-7; no definite D call. The germline V gene encodes CDR1 MNHEY and CDR2 SMNVEV (reference sequence). Between the trimmed V and J ends, which lost 1 base and 0 bases, there was a span of 4 bases. This CDR3 region has 13 residues. CDR3 sequence (DNA): TGTGCCAGCAGTTTATTGAGCTCCTACGAGCAGTACTTC. Translated, it gives CASSLLSSYEQYF.

The V gene is TRBV6-5, the J gene TRBJ2-2; D is unclear. Germline V gene sequence: CDR1 MNHEY, CDR2 SVGAGI. Deletions cut 0 bases from V and 8 bases from J, with 7 bases between. The CDR3 has 13 residues. This CDR3 is CASSYSPGGELFF. DNA for the CDR3: TGTGCCAGCAGTTACTCGCCCGGGGGGGAGCTGTTTTTT.

In nucleotides, the CDR3 is TGTGCCAGCTCCGGGGGACTCGAGGCCACAGATACGCAGTATTTT. Its translation: CASSGGLEATDTQYF. The chain couples TRBV18 to TRBJ2-3; possible D gene TRBD2, 6 bases. V shed 6 bases and J shed 2 bases, with 15 bases lying between them. Per germline, CDR1 KGHSH and CDR2 LQKENI. The CDR3 length is 15 residues.

The V and J genes are TRBV28 and TRBJ2-7, with 11 bases aligning to TRBD2. CDR3 length: 15 amino acids. V gave up 6 bases and J gave up 3 bases; unmatched junction bases: 7. The germline V gene encodes CDR1 MDHEN and CDR2 SYDVKM. The CDR3 DNA sequence: TGTGCCAGCAGCCTTGCTAGCGGGGGGAACTACGAGCAGTACTTC. Its translation is CASSLASGGNYEQYF.

The chain combines TRBV6-5 with TRBJ1-4; 9 bases map to TRBD1. In germline, CDR1 is MNHEY, CDR2 SVGAGI. V lost 6 bases to trimming and J lost 8 bases; unmatched junction nucleotides: 10. This CDR3 has 15 amino acids. In DNA form, the CDR3 reads TGTGCCAGCAGACGGCCGGGACAGGGAACCGAAAAACTGTTTTTT. This codes for CASRRPGQGTEKLFF.

The chain combines TRBV27 with TRBJ1-1, with TRBD1 matching over 7 bases. The trim removed 10 bases at V and 4 bases at J, leaving 6 bases unmatched. The CDR3 is 12 amino acids. CDR1 and CDR2 (germline): MNHEY, SMNVEV (reference sequence). CDR3 loop: CATARGSTEAFF. The CDR3 bases are TGTGCCACGGCCAGGGGGAGCACTGAAGCTTTCTTT.

The chain links TRBV2 to TRBJ1-2; 8 bases are shared with TRBD1. The germline V gene encodes CDR1 SNHLY and CDR2 FYNNEI. The CDR3 consists of 12 residues. V gave up 6 bases and J gave up 8 bases; unmatched junction bases: 5. CDR3 sequence reads: CASSQDRAGYTF. The CDR3 nucleotides are TGTGCCAGCAGCCAGGACAGGGCCGGCTACACCTTC.

The chain has TRBV5-8 and TRBJ1-4; D perhaps matches TRBD1 (5 bases). CDR1 is SGHTS, CDR2 YDEGEE, per germline. V was trimmed by 4 bases and J by 8 bases, leaving 15 bases between them. The CDR3 sequence is 14 residues long. The CDR3 DNA follows: TGTGCCAGCAGCGCGGGGGGAATAGGAGAAAAACTGTTTTTT. Amino acids: CASSAGGIGEKLFF. Using reference TRBV5-8 and TRBJ1-4 for the parts outside the CDR3, the full variable domain is EAGVTQSPTHLIKTRGQQATLRCSPISGHTSVYWYQQALGLGLQFLLWYDEGEERNRGNFPPRFSGRQFPNYSSELNVNALELEDSALYLCASSAGGIGEKLFFGSGTQLSVL.

The J gene is TRBJ1-2, the V gene TRBV30; TRBD1 might be the D (5 bases). CDR3 size: 13 residues. CDR1 and CDR2 (germline): GTSNPN, SVGIG (reference sequence). The V and J ends lost 5 bases and 6 bases respectively, with 16 bases between them. CDR3 bases: TGTGCCTGGTCACATCGGGGGGTGAATGGCTACACCTTC. Its protein product is CAWSHRGVNGYTF.